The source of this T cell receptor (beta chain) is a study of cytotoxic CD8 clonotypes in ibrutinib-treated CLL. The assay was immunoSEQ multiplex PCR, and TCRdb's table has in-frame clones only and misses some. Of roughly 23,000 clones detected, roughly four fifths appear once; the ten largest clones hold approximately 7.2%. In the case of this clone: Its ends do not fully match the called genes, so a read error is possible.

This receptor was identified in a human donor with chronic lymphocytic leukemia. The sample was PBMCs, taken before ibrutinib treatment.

The CDR3 DNA sequence: TGTGCCGGTAGAATACGGACAGACAGCTCCTTAGCCAAAAACATTCAGTACTTC. Protein: CAGRIRTDSSLAKNIQYF. This chain links TRBV19 with TRBJ2-4, with TRBD1 as a possible D gene (6 bases). In germline, CDR1 is LNHDA, CDR2 SQIVND (reference sequence). The CDR3 runs 18 residues.